Following are 18 T cell receptor beta chains from one sample sequenced in a study of early T cells in non-severe SARS-CoV-2 infection. Via MiXCR, TCRdb re-called the 5' RACE reads, giving one row per CDR3 protein. The sample shows about 40,000 distinct CDR3 sequences, over 4% of them seen only once. What was sequenced was whole blood. Receptor source: an adult who was a healthcare worker with PCR-confirmed SARS-CoV-2 infection or an uninfected control (not recorded which).

Ten or more counts support this clonotype. The chain is built from TRBV7-9 and TRBJ2-1; 10 bases line up with TRBD2. Germline V CDR1 and CDR2: SEHNR, FQNEAQ (reference sequence). The CDR3 is 15 amino acids. V lost 5 bases, J lost 8 bases, and 9 bases stayed unmatched. The CDR3 coding sequence is TGTGCCAGCAGCAGCGGGGGGGCCTCTTTCGATGAGCAGTTCTTC. It yields the protein CASSSGGASFDEQFF.

This clonotype occurred a few times. J is TRBJ2-5 and V is TRBV7-9; D remains unclear. The CDR3 loop spans 14 amino acids. Trimming removed 0 bases at V and 2 bases at J, with 7 bases between. CDR1 and CDR2 (germline): SEHNR, FQNEAQ (reference sequence). The CDR3, as DNA: TGTGCCAGCAGCTTAGCTACGATGCAAGAGACCCAGTACTTC. It translates to CASSLATMQETQYF.

This clonotype occurred many times. V is TRBV10-3 and J is TRBJ2-1; no definite D call. V lost 2 bases and J 9 bases, leaving 11 bases between the germline ends. Germline values: CDR1 ENHRY, CDR2 SYGVKD. This CDR3 has 13 amino acids. The CDR3 DNA reads as TGTGCCATCAGTGAGGAATATAGCAGTGAGCAGTTCTTC. The encoded protein is CAISEEYSSEQFF.

This clonotype was seen at least ten times. The V call is TRBV11-2, the J call TRBJ2-3; the D call may be TRBD1 or TRBD2 (5 bases each). The germline V gene has CDR1 SGHAT and CDR2 FQNNGV. This CDR3 comprises 15 residues. V lost 1 base and J 3 bases, leaving 11 bases between the germline ends. The chain's CDR3 is CASSLAGPSTDTQYF. The CDR3 bases are TGTGCCAGCAGCTTAGCGGGACCTTCGACAGATACGCAGTATTTT.

V and J are TRBV19 and TRBJ1-2; D not certain. Germline CDR1 is LNHDA and CDR2 is SQIVND (reference sequence). This CDR3 is built from 14 residues. Trimming removed 4 bases from V and 7 bases from J, with 16 bases in between. The CDR3 sequence: CASSTTPEIRGYTF. In DNA, the CDR3 is TGTGCCAGTAGTACCACCCCGGAGATTCGTGGCTACACCTTC.

This chain uses TRBV7-9 with TRBJ2-7; 9 nucleotides align to TRBD1. This CDR3 has 16 amino acids. The V segment lost 7 bases and the J segment 7 bases; nucleotides outside the gene matches: 17. CDR1 is SEHNR, CDR2 FQNEAQ, per germline (reference sequence). CDR3 in amino acids: CASTPPGTGSPREQYF. The CDR3 nucleotides read TGTGCCAGCACCCCTCCCGGGACAGGGTCCCCTAGGGAGCAGTACTTC.

This clonotype was recorded many times. The chain uses TRBV20-1 and TRBJ1-1; maybe TRBD1 (5 bases). The germline CDR1 and CDR2 sequences are DFQATT and SNEGSKA (reference sequence). Trimming took off 1 base at V and 1 base at J, with 16 bases between the two ends. This CDR3 has 16 amino acids. CDR3: CSARGWGPGPNTEAFF. CDR3 DNA: TGCAGTGCTAGAGGGTGGGGCCCAGGGCCGAACACTGAAGCTTTCTTT.

The sample holds many counts of this clonotype. This chain joins TRBV29-1 and TRBJ1-5; possible D gene TRBD1, 5 bases. The CDR3 loop spans 12 amino acids. Germline-derived CDR1 and CDR2 are SQVTM and ANQGSEA. Between the trimmed V and J ends, which lost 4 bases and 4 bases, there was a span of 8 bases. Here the CDR3 reads CSVAGQNQPQHF. For the CDR3, the DNA is TGCAGCGTTGCGGGGCAGAATCAGCCCCAGCATTTT.

This clonotype was recorded many times. The chain uses TRBV4-3 and TRBJ2-7; the D is unclear. The CDR3 consists of 15 residues. The germline CDR1 and CDR2 sequences are LGHNA and YSLEER. V lost 0 bases to trimming and J lost 3 bases, with 12 bases between them. CDR3 amino acids: CASSQEWQVYYEQYF. CDR3 DNA sequence: TGCGCCAGCAGCCAAGAATGGCAGGTCTACTACGAGCAGTACTTC.

This clonotype was seen ten or more times. This chain uses TRBV7-3 with TRBJ2-1, with 7 bases identical to TRBD1. The V segment lost 4 bases and the J segment 7 bases; nucleotides outside the gene matches: 4. CDR1 and CDR2 from the germline V gene are SGHTA and FQGTGA. There are 13 residues in the CDR3. CDR3 residues: CASSWVQGNEQFF. CDR3 coding DNA: TGTGCCAGCAGCTGGGTACAGGGGAATGAGCAGTTCTTC.

This chain joins TRBV20-1 and TRBJ2-4; D ambiguous. There are 13 residues in the CDR3. In germline, CDR1 is DFQATT, CDR2 SNEGSKA (reference sequence). V was pared by 3 bases and J by 6 bases, with 12 bases between. This chain's CDR3 is CSASWGFGNIQYF. CDR3 nucleotide sequence: TGCAGTGCTAGTTGGGGATTTGGAAACATTCAGTACTTC.

There are many counts of this clonotype. As DNA, the CDR3 is TGTGCCAGCAGCGCGGTCGGGGGCGAATCACCCCTCCACTTT. Translating it yields CASSAVGGESPLHF. This chain uses TRBV5-8 with TRBJ1-6, with TRBD1 as a possible D gene (6 bases). With 4 bases removed from V and 10 bases from J, the gap between germline ends came to 15 bases. The CDR3 is 14 amino acids. Per germline, CDR1 SGHTS and CDR2 YDEGEE.

This clonotype has at least ten counts. The chain couples TRBV6-2 or TRBV6-3 to TRBJ1-1; no clear D. Trimming stripped 6 bases from V and 8 bases from J, with 22 bases between. The CDR3 is made up of 15 amino acids. Per germline, CDR1 MNHEY and CDR2 SVGEGT. The CDR3 loop is CASSLVLSGGVEAFF. In DNA, the CDR3 is TGTGCCAGCAGCCTCGTTTTATCAGGTGGCGTCGAAGCTTTCTTT.

The chain employs TRBV6-5 and TRBJ2-7; 7 positions match TRBD1. The V gene end was trimmed by 5 bases and the J gene end by 7 bases; junction bases not matched to a gene: 20. The CDR3 loop spans 17 amino acids. Germline CDR1 reads MNHEY; CDR2 reads SVGAGI. CDR3 sequence reads: CASSPTERGPSTREQYF. CDR3 bases: TGTGCCAGCAGTCCCACCGAGAGGGGGCCTTCTACTAGAGAGCAGTACTTC.

This clonotype was detected only a few times. The genes are TRBV24-1 and TRBJ2-1; the match to TRBD2 covers 7 bases. V dropped 4 bases and J dropped 7; count of bases not matched to a gene: 3. This CDR3 spans 13 amino acids. The germline gives CDR1 KGHDR, CDR2 SFDVKD. This CDR3 reads CATSDGRMNEQFF. The CDR3 DNA sequence: TGTGCCACCAGTGACGGGAGGATGAATGAGCAGTTCTTC.

This clonotype appeared many times. The rearrangement uses TRBV9 and TRBJ2-7, with D tentatively TRBD1 (6 bases). CDR1 and CDR2 from the germline V gene are SGDLS and YYNGEE. This CDR3 has 14 amino acids. V shed 0 bases and J shed 6 bases, with 13 bases lying between them. The CDR3 here is CASSVAPDSFEQYF. The CDR3 DNA follows: TGTGCCAGCAGCGTAGCCCCGGACAGTTTCGAGCAGTACTTC. Supplemented by reference TRBV9 and TRBJ2-7, the full variable domain reads DSGVTQTPKHLITATGQRVTLRCSPRSGDLSVYWYQQSLDQGLQFLIQYYNGEERAKGNILERFSAQQFPDLHSELNLSSLELGDSALYFCASSVAPDSFEQYFGPGTRLTVT.

This clonotype was counted ten times or more. The chain carries TRBV5-1 and TRBJ2-3, with 8 bases fitting TRBD1. The germline V gene encodes CDR1 SGHRS and CDR2 YFSETQ. The CDR3 covers 16 residues. V lost 0 bases and J lost 2; bases outside the gene matches: 5. The CDR3 protein is CASSLEGTGPTDTQYF. The CDR3 DNA is TGCGCCAGCAGCTTGGAAGGGACAGGACCCACAGATACGCAGTATTTT.

This clonotype appeared many times. V gene TRBV20-1 combines with J gene TRBJ1-1, with D unresolved. Per the germline V gene, CDR1 is DFQATT and CDR2 is SNEGSKA (reference sequence). The CDR3 contains 11 residues. The CDR3 region has the DNA TGCAGCGCAAACGGGGAGACTGAAGCTTTCTTT. Amino acids: CSANGETEAFF.